The T cell receptor (beta chain) described here comes from a study of cytomegalovirus exposure and HLA in healthy donors. CDR3 length: 15 residues. Germline CDR1 is SGHRS and CDR2 is YFSETQ. Trimming took off 5 bases at V and 1 base at J, with 15 bases between the two ends. In the case of this clone: Its antigen is as yet unknown.

Findings and limits, study-wide: Donors belonging to an Asian-associated ancestry cluster reportedly showed fewer N-insertions in productive TCRs than the approximately 640-donor mean, according to what a later analysis found.

60 Vbeta and 13 Jbeta primers were used in PCR. Sequencing was performed with immunoSEQ multiplex PCR; in TCRdb, only in-frame clones are kept and a portion is missing. The data hold over 85,000 clones, with around 77% observed a single time. This TCR derives from a female donor in good health and CMV-seronegative. The sequencing input was PBMCs. The chain is built from TRBV5-1 and TRBJ1-1, with TRBD1 as a possible D gene (6 bases). CDR3 sequence: CASRSAGAENTEAFF. The CDR3 DNA sequence: TGCGCCAGCAGGAGCGCAGGGGCAGAGAACACTGAAGCTTTCTTT.